Below are 27 T cell receptor beta chains sequenced from a single sample in a study of cytomegalovirus exposure and HLA in healthy donors. Sequencing was performed with immunoSEQ multiplex PCR; in TCRdb, only in-frame clones are kept and a portion is missing. This sample has 300,000 to 450,000 clones; more than 80% occur once, and the top ten carry roughly 0.75%. Source material: PBMCs. The receptors were gathered from a woman aged 18-35 years in good health and CMV-seronegative.

This chain uses TRBV27 with TRBJ2-4, with TRBD1 matching 9 bases. This CDR3 has 16 amino acids. The ends lost 5 bases at V and 4 bases at J; junction bases unmatched: 9. Per germline, CDR1 MNHEY and CDR2 SMNVEV (reference sequence). CDR3 in amino acids: CASSVRLGQGKNIQYF. In DNA, the CDR3 is TGTGCCAGCAGTGTACGCCTCGGACAGGGGAAAAACATTCAGTACTTC.

This clone occurred a few times. The chain carries TRBV6-5 and TRBJ2-5, with unresolved D. The CDR3 loop spans 11 amino acids. In germline, CDR1 is MNHEY, CDR2 SVGAGI. The germline V and J ends were trimmed by 8 bases and 5 bases, with 9 bases remaining between them. CDR3 region: CASGPWETQYF. The CDR3 DNA sequence: TGTGCCAGCGGCCCGTGGGAGACCCAGTACTTC.

This chain uses TRBV14 with TRBJ2-5; 11 nucleotides line up with TRBD2. Trimming at V came to 2 bases and at J to 4 bases, leaving 0 bases not matched to a gene. Germline CDR1 reads SGHDN; CDR2 reads FVKESK. This CDR3 has 14 amino acids. CDR3 in DNA: TGTGCCAGCAGCCAACTAGCGGGGGGAGAGACCCAGTACTTC. Encoded protein: CASSQLAGGETQYF.

The chain uses TRBV6-5 and TRBJ1-2, with D maybe TRBD1 (6 bases). Germline V gene sequence: CDR1 MNHEY, CDR2 SVGAGI. The CDR3 has 15 amino acids. The ends were cut back, 3 bases at V and 4 bases at J, with 15 bases in the middle. CDR3 amino acids: CASSYVKDSLYGYTF. The CDR3 DNA follows: TGTGCCAGCAGTTATGTCAAGGACAGCCTCTATGGCTACACCTTC.

The J gene is TRBJ1-5, the V gene TRBV2; D possibly corresponds to TRBD1 (5 bases). Germline-derived CDR1 and CDR2 are SNHLY and FYNNEI. CDR3 size: 14 residues. V was shortened by 6 bases and J by 0 bases, with 9 bases between the two germline ends. CDR3 DNA sequence: TGTGCCAGCAGGACGGGACTTAGCAATCAGCCCCAGCATTTT. This encodes CASRTGLSNQPQHF. Together with reference TRBV2 and TRBJ1-5, the CDR3 gives the full variable domain: EPEVTQTPSHQVTQMGQEVILRCVPISNHLYFYWYRQILGQKVEFLVSFYNNEISEKSEIFDDQFSVERPDGSNFTLKIRSTKLEDSAMYFCASRTGLSNQPQHFGDGTRLSIL.

V usage is TRBV9 and J usage is TRBJ2-6, with 7 bases fitting TRBD1. CDR1 and CDR2 from the germline V gene are SGDLS and YYNGEE. V was pared by 4 bases and J by 2 bases, with 3 bases of the junction left unmatched. There are 15 residues in the CDR3. DNA of the CDR3: TGTGCCAGCAGCCGTACAGGGGCTGGGGCCAACGTCCTGACTTTC. This gives the protein CASSRTGAGANVLTF.

CDR3 nucleotides: TGCAGCTCGACCAGGCAGTCCTACAATGAGCAGTTCTTC. Encoded protein: CSSTRQSYNEQFF. The chain links TRBV29-1 to TRBJ2-1, with unresolved D. V lost 8 bases, J lost 1 base, and 12 bases lay in between. This CDR3 is built from 13 residues. Germline V lookup: CDR1 SQVTM, CDR2 ANQGSEA.

The chain joins TRBV29-1 to TRBJ1-2; TRBD1 matches at 7 bases. J was trimmed by 8 bases and V by 3 bases; bases with no gene match: 15. This CDR3 is 15 amino acids long. The germline V gene encodes CDR1 SQVTM and CDR2 ANQGSEA. The CDR3 region is CSVDGGQGDPLGYTF. The DNA of the CDR3 is TGCAGCGTTGACGGTGGGCAGGGGGATCCTTTGGGCTACACCTTC.

This chain uses TRBV5-1 with TRBJ2-5, with 10 bases that match TRBD2. Per the germline V gene, CDR1 is SGHRS and CDR2 is YFSETQ. The length of the CDR3 is 15 residues. J gave up 3 bases and V 6 bases, and 8 bases lay outside the gene matches. The CDR3 DNA reads as TGCGCCAGCAAAACCCAGGGACTAGCGAAAGAGACCCAGTACTTC. Translating it yields CASKTQGLAKETQYF. Full variable domain (missing parts from reference TRBV5-1 and TRBJ2-5): KAGVTQTPRYLIKTRGQQVTLSCSPISGHRSVSWYQQTPGQGLQFLFEYFSETQRNKGNFPGRFSGRQFSNSRSEMNVSTLELGDSALYLCASKTQGLAKETQYFGPGTRLLVL.

The rearrangement links TRBV7-9 to TRBJ2-7; D is perhaps TRBD2 (5 bases). Trimming took off 11 bases at V and 7 bases at J, with 21 bases between the two ends. This CDR3 comprises 13 residues. Germline values: CDR1 SEHNR, CDR2 FQNEAQ (reference sequence). CDR3 coding DNA: TGTGCCGCCGAGGGAGACGGCCACGAGGAGCAGTACTTC. Its protein is CAAEGDGHEEQYF.

V is TRBV6-5 and J is TRBJ2-3, with 13 bases aligning to TRBD2. The junction had 4 bases not matched to a gene; V was cut back by 4 bases and J by 3 bases. Per the germline V gene, CDR1 is MNHEY and CDR2 is SVGAGI. CDR3 size: 16 residues. Here the CDR3 reads CASSFGTSGKTDTQYF. The CDR3, as DNA: TGTGCCAGCAGTTTCGGGACTAGCGGGAAAACAGATACGCAGTATTTT.

CDR3 sequence reads: CASSSRPGPTPQHF. The CDR3 nucleotides read TGTGCCAGCAGCTCCCGGCCAGGGCCCACTCCCCAGCATTTT. This rearrangement joins TRBV13 to TRBJ1-5; D possibly corresponds to TRBD1 (5 bases). Germline CDR1 is PRHDT and CDR2 is FYEKMQ (reference sequence). V was clipped by 4 bases and J by 10 bases, with 17 bases between them. This CDR3 spans 14 amino acids.

V and J are TRBV4-2 and TRBJ2-1; 9 nucleotides line up with TRBD2. The trim removed 0 bases at V and 4 bases at J, leaving 7 bases unmatched. This CDR3 has 17 amino acids. From germline, CDR1 is LGHNA and CDR2 YNFKEQ. The CDR3 coding sequence is TGTGCCAGCAGCCAAGATTGGGCAGCGGGAGGTTACAATGAGCAGTTCTTC. This sequence encodes CASSQDWAAGGYNEQFF.

V usage is TRBV30 and J usage is TRBJ1-2; 10 bases are a match to TRBD1. This CDR3 is built from 15 residues. Germline CDR1 is GTSNPN and CDR2 is SVGIG (reference sequence). Trimming took 1 base from V and 4 from J; bases not matched to a gene: 6. The CDR3 spells CAWSGDRGGGYGYTF. CDR3 DNA sequence: TGTGCCTGGAGTGGGGACAGGGGAGGGGGCTATGGCTACACCTTC.

The chain uses TRBV5-1 and TRBJ1-2, with 12 bases identical to TRBD1. V was pared by 3 bases and J by 0 bases, with 6 bases of the junction left unmatched. CDR3 size: 17 residues. The germline CDR1 and CDR2 sequences are SGHRS and YFSETQ. This CDR3 reads CASSWGTGGGSNYGYTF. CDR3 nucleotides: TGCGCCAGCAGCTGGGGGACAGGGGGCGGCTCTAACTATGGCTACACCTTC.

The rearrangement joins TRBV4-1 to TRBJ1-4; D remains ambiguous. Trimming removed 1 base at V and 10 bases at J, with 16 bases between. CDR3 length equals 15 residues. Germline values: CDR1 MGHRA, CDR2 YSYEKL. The chain's CDR3 is CASSQVESLKRKLFF. The CDR3 DNA sequence: TGCGCCAGCAGCCAAGTGGAGTCCCTTAAGCGAAAACTGTTTTTT.

This clone appeared once. The gene calls are TRBV6-1 and TRBJ2-1; 11 positions agree with TRBD2. Germline V gene data show CDR1 as MNHNS and CDR2 as SASEGT. The V and J ends lost 3 bases and 14 bases, in that order; junction bases with no gene match: 18. This CDR3 has 17 residues. The CDR3 bases are TGTGCCAGCAGTGACGGCTCGCCGGGACTAGCGGCTAGGTGGAAGTTCTTC. It codes for CASSDGSPGLAARWKFF.

The chain carries TRBV11-2 and TRBJ2-2; 7 positions agree with TRBD2. CDR3 length: 18 residues. Germline V gives CDR1 SGHAT, CDR2 FQNNGV. Germline trimming cut 6 bases from V and 1 base from J; bases unmatched to any gene: 14. The CDR3 DNA is TGTGCCAGCAGAACCCTTCGCCGGGACTATAAGAACACCGGGGAGCTGTTTTTT. Translating gives CASRTLRRDYKNTGELFF.

The V gene is TRBV11-1, the J gene TRBJ2-7; TRBD2 aligns across 12 bases. There are 16 residues in the CDR3. Germline values: CDR1 SGHAT, CDR2 FQDESV (reference sequence). J lost 4 bases, V lost 7 bases, and 11 bases had no gene match. CDR3: CASTLLAGGGEYEQYF. CDR3 coding DNA: TGTGCCAGCACCCTTCTAGCGGGAGGGGGAGAGTACGAGCAGTACTTC.

The rearrangement joins TRBV4-1 to TRBJ1-3; D gene ambiguous. V lost 1 base to trimming and J lost 0 bases, with 7 bases between them. CDR1 is MGHRA and CDR2 is YSYEKL in the germline V gene. The CDR3 length is 15 residues. The CDR3 DNA reads as TGCGCCAGCAGCCAAGCAGTGCCCTCTGGAAACACCATATATTTT. This encodes CASSQAVPSGNTIYF.

The chain employs TRBV5-1 and TRBJ2-7, with 8 bases that match TRBD1. The germline gives CDR1 SGHRS, CDR2 YFSETQ. The CDR3 runs to 14 residues. J lost 5 bases, V lost 1 base, and 5 bases had no gene match. The CDR3 here is CASSLTGGFDEQYF. The CDR3 nucleotides are TGCGCCAGCAGCTTGACAGGGGGGTTCGACGAGCAGTACTTC. The whole variable domain, remainder taken from reference TRBV5-1 and TRBJ2-7, is KAGVTQTPRYLIKTRGQQVTLSCSPISGHRSVSWYQQTPGQGLQFLFEYFSETQRNKGNFPGRFSGRQFSNSRSEMNVSTLELGDSALYLCASSLTGGFDEQYFGPGTRLTVT.

Note on this clone: Other DNA variants within this sample encode the same CDR3. The rearrangement joins TRBV5-1 to TRBJ1-4; 9 bases line up with TRBD1. Germline V CDR1 and CDR2: SGHRS, YFSETQ. The CDR3 is made up of 14 amino acids. V dropped 3 bases and J dropped 8; count of bases not matched to a gene: 5. CDR3 loop: CASSSDRGREKLFF. The CDR3 DNA reads TGCGCCAGCAGCTCGGACAGGGGAAGGGAAAAACTGTTTTTT.

The chain links TRBV30 to TRBJ1-1; 7 nucleotides align to TRBD1. V lost 3 bases and J lost 2; bases outside the gene matches: 3. This CDR3 has 13 amino acids. CDR1 and CDR2 (germline): GTSNPN, SVGIG (reference sequence). CDR3 nucleotide sequence: TGTGCCTGGAGGTACAGGGGCAACACTGAAGCTTTCTTT. The encoded protein is CAWRYRGNTEAFF.

This clone is a singleton in its sample. The CDR3 loop is CASSLNGQGGTEAFF. The DNA for the CDR3 is TGCGCCAGCAGCTTAAACGGACAGGGGGGAACTGAAGCTTTCTTT. The chain joins TRBV5-1 to TRBJ1-1; 10 bases align to TRBD1. The ends lost 2 bases at V and 5 bases at J; junction bases unmatched: 6. This CDR3 has 15 amino acids. Looked up from germline, CDR1 is SGHRS and CDR2 is YFSETQ. The full variable domain, with the rest looked up from reference TRBV5-1 and TRBJ1-1, is KAGVTQTPRYLIKTRGQQVTLSCSPISGHRSVSWYQQTPGQGLQFLFEYFSETQRNKGNFPGRFSGRQFSNSRSEMNVSTLELGDSALYLCASSLNGQGGTEAFFGQGTRLTVV.

The V gene is TRBV19, the J gene TRBJ1-1; 10 positions agree with TRBD1. V lost 10 bases to trimming and J lost 4 bases; unmatched junction nucleotides: 6. This CDR3 spans 13 amino acids. Germline V gene lookup returns CDR1 LNHDA and CDR2 SQIVND (reference sequence). Here the CDR3 DNA reads TGTGCCACCAGACAGGGGGCGATCACTGAAGCTTTCTTT. This codes for CATRQGAITEAFF. Variable domain in full (rest from reference TRBV19 and TRBJ1-1): DGGITQSPKYLFRKEGQNVTLSCEQNLNHDAMYWYRQDPGQGLRLIYYSQIVNDFQKGDIAEGYSVSREKKESFPLTVTSAQKNPTAFYLCATRQGAITEAFFGQGTRLTVV.

This chain uses TRBV19 with TRBJ2-3; D may be TRBD1 (6 bases). V lost 5 bases, J lost 5 bases, and 11 bases lay in between. CDR1 and CDR2 from the germline V gene are LNHDA and SQIVND (reference sequence). This CDR3 is 13 amino acids long. The CDR3 region is CASSLQGLDTQYF. The CDR3 DNA follows: TGTGCCAGTAGTTTACAGGGTTTAGATACGCAGTATTTT.

The rearrangement links TRBV10-1 to TRBJ1-4; a possible D gene is TRBD1 (5 bases). Per the germline V gene, CDR1 is WNHNN and CDR2 is SYGVQD (reference sequence). CDR3 length: 16 amino acids. Between the trimmed V and J ends, which lost 0 bases and 6 bases, there was a span of 14 bases. The CDR3 region is CASSESSGGGDEKLFF. The CDR3 bases are TGCGCCAGCAGTGAGTCGAGCGGGGGAGGAGATGAAAAACTGTTTTTT.